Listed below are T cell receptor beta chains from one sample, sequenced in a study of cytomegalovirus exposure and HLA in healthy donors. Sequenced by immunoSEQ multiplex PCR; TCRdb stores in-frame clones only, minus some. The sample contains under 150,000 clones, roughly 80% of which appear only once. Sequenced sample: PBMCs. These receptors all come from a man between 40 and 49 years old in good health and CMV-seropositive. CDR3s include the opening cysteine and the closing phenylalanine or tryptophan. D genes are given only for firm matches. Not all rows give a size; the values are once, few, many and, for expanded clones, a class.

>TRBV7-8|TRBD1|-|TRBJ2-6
TGTGCCAGCAGCGCACGACAGGGTTCAGGGGCCAACGTCCTGACTTTC
CASSARQGSGANVLTF
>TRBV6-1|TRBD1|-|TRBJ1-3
TGTGCCAGCAGTAGGACAGGTTACTCTGGAAACACCATATATTTT
CASSRTGYSGNTIYF
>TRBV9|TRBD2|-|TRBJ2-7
TGTGCCAGCAGCGCTGCAGGTAGCGGGTCTTTCTACGAGCAGTACTTC
CASSAAGSGSFYEQYF
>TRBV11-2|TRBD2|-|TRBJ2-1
TGTGCCAGCAGCTCGGGACTAAGGGGCTACAATGAGCAGTTCTTC
CASSSGLRGYNEQFF
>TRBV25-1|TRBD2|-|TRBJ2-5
TGTGCCAGCAGTGACGCGGGAGCCGCCCTGGGAGAGACCCAGTACTTC
CASSDAGAALGETQYF
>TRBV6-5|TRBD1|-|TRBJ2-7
TGTGCCAGCAGGCCCGGGACAGGGGTCTACGAGCAGTACTTC
CASRPGTGVYEQYF
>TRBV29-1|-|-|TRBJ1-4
TGCAGCGTTGAAGGGACAGCCTCTAATGAAAAACTGTTTTTT
CSVEGTASNEKLFF
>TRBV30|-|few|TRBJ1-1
TGTGCCTGGACCCGAGAGGGGGGGTCCGCTGAAGCTTTCTTT
CAWTREGGSAEAFF
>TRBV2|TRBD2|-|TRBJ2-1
TGTGCCAGCACTCTGGGACTAGCGGGGGCCAAGGGGCAGTTCTTC
CASTLGLAGAKGQFF
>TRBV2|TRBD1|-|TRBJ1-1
TGTGCCAGCACTAAGGACAGGGTAGCTTTCTTT
CASTKDRVAFF
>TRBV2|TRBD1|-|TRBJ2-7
TGTGCCAGCAGAGAAACCCCAGCGGGACAGGGGTTCTCCTACGAGCAGTACTTC
CASRETPAGQGFSYEQYF
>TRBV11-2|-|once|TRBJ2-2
TGTGCCAGCAGCAACAAAAAGTTCACCGGGGAGCTGTTTTTT
CASSNKKFTGELFF
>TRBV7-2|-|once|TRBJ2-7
TGTGCCAGCAGCATACAGTCAATCGCCGAGCAGTACTTC
CASSIQSIAEQYF
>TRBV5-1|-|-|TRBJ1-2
TGCGCCAGCAGCTTGGGCCCAGCGCCTAACTATGGCTACACCTTC
CASSLGPAPNYGYTF
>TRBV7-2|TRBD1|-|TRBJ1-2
TGTGCCAGCAGCCTCGGACAGGGTGCCACTAACTATGGCTACACCTTC
CASSLGQGATNYGYTF
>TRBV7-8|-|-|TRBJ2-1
TGTGCCAGCAGCCTAAACTCCTACAATGAGCAGTTCTTC
CASSLNSYNEQFF
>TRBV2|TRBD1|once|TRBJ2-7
TGTGCCAGCAGGGCACCGGGACAGCCCTACGAGCAGTACTTC
CASRAPGQPYEQYF
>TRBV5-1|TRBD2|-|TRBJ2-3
TGCGCCAGCAGCAAAGCTAGCGGTCAGAGAGGCACAGATACGCAGTATTTT
CASSKASGQRGTDTQYF